Presented here are 19 T cell receptor beta chains from one specimen sequenced in a study of T cells in Graves' hyperthyroidism and ophthalmopathy. There were TCR beta CDR3 regions amplified from RNA transcripts. The HTBI primer set was used in a first-round RT-PCR of the TCR CDR3. TCRdb used MiXCR to reprocess the multiplex PCR reads, holding one entry per CDR3 protein. There are about 540,000 distinct CDR3 sequences in the sample; 46% occur only once, and about 7.8% lies in the top ten. The sample consisted of peripheral blood or thyroid tissue (not recorded which). Receptors originate from a woman between 18 and 29 years old with Graves' hyperthyroidism.

V gene TRBV7-2 combines with J gene TRBJ2-7; TRBD2 might be the D (6 bases). V lost 5 bases and J 2 bases, leaving 16 bases between the germline ends. Germline CDR1 SGHTA, CDR2 FQGNSA. The CDR3 runs to 15 residues. As DNA, the CDR3 is TGTGCCAGCAGCGCCCACCTGACGGGAGCCTACGAGCAGTACTTC. This sequence encodes CASSAHLTGAYEQYF.

Comments on this clonotype: It may be a read error: a sequence one base away is much more abundant. J is TRBJ2-7 and V is TRBV7-3, with D possibly being TRBD1 (6 bases). Germline CDR1 is SGHTA and CDR2 is FQGTGA. V was pared by 6 bases and J by 2 bases, with 11 bases between. The CDR3 extends over 13 amino acids. The CDR3 loop is CASSFEGAYEQYF. The CDR3 region has the DNA TGTGCCAGCAGTTTCGAGGGGGCCTACGAGCAGTACTTC.

This clonotype was found once. V usage is TRBV20-1 and J usage is TRBJ1-4; D may be TRBD1 (5 bases). CDR3 length: 14 amino acids. In germline, CDR1 is DFQATT, CDR2 SNEGSKA (reference sequence). CDR3: CRFGARPASEKLFF. The CDR3 coding sequence is TGCAGATTTGGGGCGCGTCCCGCTAGTGAAAAACTGTTTTTT.

This chain uses TRBV13 with TRBJ1-1; TRBD1 agrees at 8 bases. CDR1 PRHDT and CDR2 FYEKMQ come from the germline V gene (reference sequence). The CDR3 covers 14 residues. The V segment lost 7 bases and the J segment 0 bases; nucleotides outside the gene matches: 4. The DNA of the CDR3 is TGTGCCAGCAATTTGACAGGGGTGAACACTGAAGCTTTCTTT. This gives the protein CASNLTGVNTEAFF.

This clonotype came up once. V is TRBV7-9 and J is TRBJ1-5, with a tentative D call TRBD1 (5 bases). The ends were cut back, 1 base at V and 5 bases at J, with 15 bases in the middle. The CDR3 runs 16 residues. Germline V gene data show CDR1 as SEHNR and CDR2 as FQNEAQ (reference sequence). Here the CDR3 reads CASSLVGRRGDQPQHF. The CDR3 nucleotides are TGTGCCAGCAGCTTAGTTGGCCGGAGAGGGGATCAGCCCCAGCATTTT.

In the case of this clonotype: A read error may produce the germline difference seen at one junction end. V gene TRBV5-1 combines with J gene TRBJ2-7, with D possibly TRBD2 on 5 matching bases. In germline, CDR1 is SGHRS, CDR2 YFSETQ. The CDR3 is 15 amino acids. The CDR3 nucleotides read TGCGCCAGCAGCCTCACCCGGGGTCAAACCGGGGAGCTGTACTTC. It is translated as CASSLTRGQTGELYF.

This clonotype was recorded many times. The rearrangement joins TRBV12-3 or TRBV12-4 to TRBJ1-2, with TRBD1 matching over 7 bases. Trimming removed 5 bases from V and 8 bases from J; junction bases left unmatched: 11. The CDR3 extends over 14 amino acids. CDR3 nucleotides: TGTGCCAGCAGTCCAACGGAGACAGGGCGCGGCTACACCTTC. Residues: CASSPTETGRGYTF.

For this clonotype: The junction does not match germline at one end; this may be a read error. This chain joins TRBV24-1 and TRBJ2-7; unclear D gene. From germline, CDR1 is KGHDR and CDR2 SFDVKD. CDR3 length equals 14 residues. The CDR3, as DNA: TGTGCCACCAGTCGGGCACGCGTCTCCTACGAGCAGCACTTC. As protein: CATSRARVSYEQHF.

This CDR3 reads CASSRTGGEAQYF. CDR3 in DNA: TGCGCCAGCAGCAGGACGGGAGGGGAGGCCCAGTACTTC. This chain joins TRBV4-1 and TRBJ2-5; 8 positions agree with TRBD2. V lost 5 bases, J lost 9 bases, and 8 bases stayed unmatched. This CDR3 comprises 13 residues. Germline assignment: CDR1 MGHRA and CDR2 YSYEKL.

This clonotype came up once. CDR3 sequence (DNA): TGTGCCACCAGCGAACTAGATACGGGCTCTGGGGCCAACGTCCTGACTTTC. Amino acids: CATSELDTGSGANVLTF. The genes are TRBV15 and TRBJ2-6; a possible D gene is TRBD2 (5 bases). This CDR3 contains 17 residues. Trimming took off 5 bases at V and 0 bases at J, with 14 bases between the two ends. Germline-derived CDR1 and CDR2 are LNHNV and YYDKDF (reference sequence). Combining the CDR3 with reference TRBV15 and TRBJ2-6 gives the whole variable domain DAMVIQNPRYQVTQFGKPVTLSCSQTLNHNVMYWYQQKSSQAPKLLFHYYDKDFNNEADTPDNFQSRRPNTSFCFLDIRSPGLGDTAMYLCATSELDTGSGANVLTFGAGSRLTVL.

Ten or more counts support this clonotype. The chain links TRBV6-5 to TRBJ1-1; a weak D match, TRBD1 (6 bases). The V gene's germline CDR1 is MNHEY and CDR2 SVGAGI. The CDR3 has 12 residues. The V end lost 6 bases, the J end lost 12 bases, and 17 bases lay between the germline ends. The CDR3, as DNA: TGTGCCAGCAGCCCCGGGGGGGGCGAGCCTTTCTTT. It specifies CASSPGGGEPFF.

This clonotype was observed a handful of times. The V gene is TRBV7-3, the J gene TRBJ2-3; a possible D gene is TRBD1 (5 bases). The CDR3 contains 16 residues. Germline V gene lookup returns CDR1 SGHTA and CDR2 FQGTGA. Trimming shortened V by 1 base and J by 1 base, and 12 bases separated the two germline ends. CDR3 sequence: CASSLITGGGTDTQYF. As DNA, the CDR3 is TGTGCCAGCAGCTTAATTACAGGCGGCGGCACAGATACGCAGTATTTT.

V gene TRBV29-1 combines with J gene TRBJ2-5, with D maybe TRBD2 (7 bases). The CDR3 is 13 residues long. V lost 8 bases and J lost 5, with 18 bases in between. Germline V gives CDR1 SQVTM, CDR2 ANQGSEA. The CDR3 protein is CSQRGRGEETQYF. DNA for the CDR3: TGCAGCCAAAGAGGGAGGGGGGAGGAGACCCAGTACTTC.

This clonotype was counted a few times. The chain couples TRBV6-5 to TRBJ1-5; D is ambiguous. Looked up from germline, CDR1 is MNHEY and CDR2 is SVGAGI. This CDR3 has 11 residues. Trimming removed 6 bases at V and 4 bases at J, with 4 bases between. CDR3 in DNA: TGTGCCAGCAGGAGAAATCAGCCCCAGCATTTT. Its translation: CASRRNQPQHF.

In this sample, this clonotype turned up a few times. The chain combines TRBV3-1 with TRBJ2-5; the D gene is possibly TRBD1 (5 bases). This CDR3 contains 15 residues. Germline assignment: CDR1 LGHDT and CDR2 YNNKEL (reference sequence). With 2 bases removed from V and 1 base from J, the gap between germline ends came to 11 bases. The CDR3 sequence is CASSQYGHRQETQYF. CDR3 in DNA: TGTGCCAGCAGCCAATACGGACACCGCCAAGAGACCCAGTACTTC.

In regard to this clonotype: A much larger clone differs by one base, so this may be a read error. This rearrangement joins TRBV12-3 or TRBV12-4 to TRBJ2-7; D unresolved. The CDR3 covers 13 residues. The CDR3 here is CASGSNLSGKQYF. CDR3 DNA sequence: TGTGCTAGTGGTTCCAACCTCTCCGGAAAGCAGTACTTC.

This rearrangement joins TRBV20-1 to TRBJ2-2, with 9 positions matching TRBD2. The CDR3 has 17 residues. V lost 4 bases and J lost 0; bases outside the gene matches: 9. Per germline, CDR1 DFQATT and CDR2 SNEGSKA (reference sequence). The CDR3 DNA follows: TGCAGTGCTACACCCCCTAGCGGGACAGCGAACACCGGGGAGCTGTTTTTT. Encoded protein: CSATPPSGTANTGELFF.

V gene TRBV12-3 or TRBV12-4 combines with J gene TRBJ2-7; 11 bases line up with TRBD2. CDR3 length equals 15 residues. Trimming took 3 bases from V and 7 from J; bases not matched to a gene: 8. The CDR3 bases are TGTGCCAGCAGTTTGGGACTAGCGGACACCGGGGAGCAGTACTTC. This codes for CASSLGLADTGEQYF.

With regard to this clonotype: The junction differs from germline at one of its ends, possibly a read error. The chain couples TRBV7-6 to TRBJ2-5; D could derive from TRBD1 or TRBD2 (7 bases each). The CDR3 runs to 14 residues. Germline V gene data show CDR1 as SGHVS and CDR2 as FNYEAQ. In DNA form, the CDR3 reads TGTGCCAGCAGCTTGGGGGGGACAGAAAAGACCCAGAACTTC. Protein sequence: CASSLGGTEKTQNF.